The 32 T cell receptor beta chains reported below all come from one sample, sequenced in a study. TCRdb re-called the RT-PCR reads with MiXCR, one entry per CDR3 protein. The repertoire consists of about 700,000 distinct CDR3 sequences, with 12% to 15% occurring once and the leading ten covering 3.6%. Sequencing was performed on memory CD4+ T cells from blood. These receptors all come from a female donor in good health, serving as a healthy control.

This clonotype was detected a few times. The genes are TRBV12-3 or TRBV12-4 and TRBJ2-7; 10 nucleotides match TRBD2. The V and J ends lost 4 bases and 3 bases, in that order; junction bases with no gene match: 3. The CDR3 is 14 residues long. The CDR3 DNA reads as TGTGCCAGCAGTTCGACTAGCGGGTACTACGAGCAGTACTTC. This translates into CASSSTSGYYEQYF.

V and J are TRBV6-5 and TRBJ1-5; 9 bases match TRBD1. Germline V gene lookup returns CDR1 MNHEY and CDR2 SVGAGI. Trimming removed 7 bases from V and 6 bases from J; junction bases left unmatched: 13. This CDR3 is 16 amino acids long. The CDR3 DNA reads TGTGCCAGCATTCTACCCGCGGGACAGGGAGGTCAGCCCCAGCATTTT. It translates to CASILPAGQGGQPQHF.

This clonotype was seen more than once but under ten times. This sequence joins TRBV7-6 and TRBJ2-7, with a weak D call TRBD2 (6 bases). The CDR3 runs to 15 residues. The germline CDR1 and CDR2 sequences are SGHVS and FNYEAQ. With 4 bases removed from V and 3 bases from J, the gap between germline ends came to 16 bases. The CDR3 sequence is CASSWRGGMSYEQYF. CDR3 in DNA: TGTGCCAGCAGCTGGCGGGGCGGGATGAGCTACGAGCAGTACTTC. The whole variable domain, filled in from reference TRBV7-6 and TRBJ2-7, reads GAGVSQSPRYKVTKRGQDVALRCDPISGHVSLYWYRQALGQGPEFLTYFNYEAQQDKSGLPNDRFSAERPEGSISTLTIQRTEQRDSAMYRCASSWRGGMSYEQYFGPGTRLTVT.

This clonotype was found many times. The genes are TRBV7-8 and TRBJ2-7, with D possibly called TRBD1 or TRBD2 (5 bases each). V lost 5 bases to trimming and J lost 0 bases, with 20 bases between them. CDR1 is SGHVS and CDR2 is FQNEAQ in the germline V gene. The CDR3 is made up of 17 amino acids. As DNA, the CDR3 is TGTGCCAGCAGCCAGGAAAGACCTTGGGGGAGCTCCTACGAGCAGTACTTC. This gives the protein CASSQERPWGSSYEQYF.

This clonotype was found a few times. The gene calls are TRBV7-2 and TRBJ1-3; D ambiguous. This CDR3 is 17 amino acids long. Deletions cut 5 bases from V and 2 bases from J, with 19 bases between. From germline, CDR1 is SGHTA and CDR2 FQGNSA. CDR3 nucleotides: TGTGCCAGCAGCCCCAGCCCTCCGGGGATCGCTGGAAACACCATATATTTT. This gives the protein CASSPSPPGIAGNTIYF. Full variable domain (missing parts from reference TRBV7-2 and TRBJ1-3): GAGVSQSPSNKVTEKGKDVELRCDPISGHTALYWYRQSLGQGLEFLIYFQGNSAPDKSGLPSDRFSAERTGGSVSTLTIQRTQQEDSAVYLCASSPSPPGIAGNTIYFGEGSWLTVV.

This clonotype was observed many times. J is TRBJ1-2 and V is TRBV20-1, with D perhaps matching TRBD1 (5 bases). The CDR3 loop spans 14 amino acids. Trimming removed 5 bases at V and 1 base at J, with 14 bases between. In germline, CDR1 is DFQATT, CDR2 SNEGSKA (reference sequence). In DNA form, the CDR3 reads TGCAGTGCTGACGGGACTTTTGTTAACTATGGCTACACCTTC. Protein product: CSADGTFVNYGYTF.

This clonotype was found a few times. This may come from a read error, since a much larger clone is one base off. V is TRBV12-3 or TRBV12-4 and J is TRBJ2-4; possibly TRBD1 or TRBD2 for D (6 bases each). V gave up 6 bases and J gave up 11 bases, with 20 bases separating them. The CDR3 sequence is 14 residues long. The CDR3 DNA reads TGTGCCAGCAGCCTAGAAGGGGGGCTGGGCTTTCAGTACTTC. Translating gives CASSLEGGLGFQYF.

This clonotype was observed a few times. The V gene is TRBV19, the J gene TRBJ2-1, with D tentatively TRBD1 or TRBD2 (6 bases each). The CDR3 sequence is 16 residues long. V lost 4 bases and J lost 4, with 17 bases in between. The germline V gene encodes CDR1 LNHDA and CDR2 SQIVND (reference sequence). This CDR3 reads CASSTGGGMRYNEQFF. Here the CDR3 DNA reads TGTGCCAGTAGTACCGGGGGCGGGATGAGATACAATGAGCAGTTCTTC.

This clonotype was detected ten times or more. The J gene is TRBJ2-3, the V gene TRBV4-3; 10 bases fit TRBD2. Germline V gene sequence: CDR1 LGHNA, CDR2 YSLEER. CDR3 length: 17 amino acids. V gave up 3 bases and J gave up 1 base; unmatched junction bases: 7. CDR3 sequence: CASSQAAGGSRTDTQYF. In DNA, the CDR3 is TGCGCCAGCAGCCAGGCAGCGGGAGGGTCCCGCACAGATACGCAGTATTTT.

The chain recombines TRBV7-2 with TRBJ1-2; possibly TRBD1 for D (6 bases). CDR1 SGHTA and CDR2 FQGNSA come from the germline V gene. This CDR3 spans 15 amino acids. V was trimmed by 2 bases and J by 7 bases, leaving 17 bases between them. The DNA for the CDR3 is TGTGCCAGCAGCTTACAGGAACAGGGAACGCGTGGCTACACCTTC. Translated, it gives CASSLQEQGTRGYTF.

This sequence joins TRBV28 and TRBJ2-1; maybe TRBD2 (5 bases). The CDR3 is 16 amino acids. The V and J ends lost 6 bases and 0 bases respectively, with 15 bases between them. Germline V gene sequence: CDR1 MDHEN, CDR2 SYDVKM. CDR3 coding DNA: TGTGCCAGCAGCCAAGGACTGGGGAGCTCCTACAATGAGCAGTTCTTC. This gives the protein CASSQGLGSSYNEQFF.

J is TRBJ1-1 and V is TRBV28, with 7 bases aligning to TRBD1. This CDR3 is 17 amino acids long. The V segment lost 3 bases and the J segment 5 bases; nucleotides outside the gene matches: 15. Germline-derived CDR1 and CDR2 are MDHEN and SYDVKM. CDR3: CASSLPTNRGRGTEAFF. CDR3 in DNA: TGTGCCAGCAGTTTGCCGACGAACAGGGGTCGGGGGACTGAAGCTTTCTTT. The full variable domain, completed using reference TRBV28 and TRBJ1-1, is DVKVTQSSRYLVKRTGEKVFLECVQDMDHENMFWYRQDPGLGLRLIYFSYDVKMKEKGDIPEGYSVSREKKERFSLILESASTNQTSMYLCASSLPTNRGRGTEAFFGQGTRLTVV.

This clonotype has only one observation. A read error may be the cause here, since a much bigger clone is one base away. The genes are TRBV4-2 and TRBJ1-2; a weak D match, TRBD1 (5 bases). V was clipped by 0 bases and J by 2 bases, with 16 bases between them. This CDR3 comprises 17 residues. Germline V gene lookup returns CDR1 LGHNA and CDR2 YNFKEQ. The CDR3 DNA sequence: TGTGCCAGCAGCCAAGATTGGGACTGGGAGGCGAACTATGGCTACACCTTC. Its translation is CASSQDWDWEANYGYTF.

The CDR3 nucleotides read TGCAGTGCTCCTCCCAGGGGACAGGGAGATAATTCACCCCTCCACTTT. This encodes CSAPPRGQGDNSPLHF. The chain joins TRBV20-1 to TRBJ1-6; 9 bases agree with TRBD1. Germline lookup yields CDR1 DFQATT and CDR2 SNEGSKA (reference sequence). The CDR3 consists of 16 residues. The ends lost 5 bases at V and 5 bases at J; junction bases unmatched: 10.

The chain couples TRBV20-1 to TRBJ1-5; 7 bases agree with TRBD1. The V and J ends lost 6 bases and 0 bases, in that order; junction bases with no gene match: 11. Germline V lookup: CDR1 DFQATT, CDR2 SNEGSKA (reference sequence). The CDR3 is 16 amino acids. The CDR3 sequence is CSALRQGLNSNQPQHF. CDR3 coding DNA: TGCAGTGCCTTACGACAGGGACTTAATAGCAATCAGCCCCAGCATTTT.

This clonotype was seen a few times. The CDR3 DNA is TGCAGTGCCCCAGGACTAGCGAGGGAGCAGTACTTC. Its translation: CSAPGLAREQYF. The gene calls are TRBV20-1 and TRBJ2-7, with 9 bases aligning to TRBD2. V trimming: 6 bases; J trimming: 7 bases; junction bases outside the gene matches: 7. The germline V gene encodes CDR1 DFQATT and CDR2 SNEGSKA (reference sequence). The CDR3 totals 12 residues.

This clonotype appeared many times. J is TRBJ2-5 and V is TRBV29-1; D not resolved. The CDR3 has 11 residues. Looked up from germline, CDR1 is SQVTM and CDR2 is ANQGSEA. With 6 bases removed from V and 5 bases from J, the gap between germline ends came to 10 bases. CDR3 region: CSVSQSETQYF. CDR3 coding DNA: TGCAGCGTCAGCCAATCCGAGACCCAGTACTTC.

This clonotype was found a few times. V gene TRBV18 combines with J gene TRBJ2-7; 8 positions agree with TRBD2. This CDR3 spans 14 amino acids. CDR1 is KGHSH and CDR2 is LQKENI in the germline V gene. V lost 8 bases, J lost 3 bases, and 9 bases stayed unmatched. The DNA for the CDR3 is TGTGCCAGCGCACGGGGGGGAGGAATCTACGAGCAGTACTTC. As protein: CASARGGGIYEQYF. Full variable domain (outside the CDR3, taken from reference TRBV18 and TRBJ2-7): NAGVMQNPRHLVRRRGQEARLRCSPMKGHSHVYWYRQLPEEGLKFMVYLQKENIIDESGMPKERFSAEFPKEGPSILRIQQVVRGDSAAYFCASARGGGIYEQYFGPGTRLTVT.

In this sample, this clonotype turned up many times. The chain combines TRBV27 with TRBJ2-2; D call uncertain. The V gene lost 5 bases and the J gene lost 1 base, with 5 bases spanning the gap. CDR1 is MNHEY and CDR2 is SMNVEV in the germline V gene (reference sequence). The CDR3 totals 13 residues. The CDR3 spells CASSVLNTGELFF. The CDR3 DNA sequence: TGTGCCAGCAGTGTGTTGAACACCGGGGAGCTGTTTTTT.

This clonotype was seen many times. The chain has TRBV12-3 or TRBV12-4 and TRBJ1-1; D might be TRBD1 (5 bases). V dropped 6 bases and J dropped 6 bases, with 20 bases sitting between them. This CDR3 is 15 amino acids long. CDR3 sequence reads: CASREVMAGPPEAFF. As DNA, the CDR3 is TGTGCCAGCAGGGAGGTGATGGCAGGGCCCCCTGAAGCTTTCTTT.

The chain combines TRBV18 with TRBJ1-5; TRBD1 is a possible D gene (6 bases). Germline CDR1 is KGHSH and CDR2 is LQKENI. CDR3 length: 13 amino acids. V dropped 5 bases and J dropped 6 bases, with 11 bases sitting between them. The CDR3: CASSTGKGQPQHF. The CDR3 DNA follows: TGTGCCAGCTCAACAGGGAAGGGTCAGCCCCAGCATTTT. Complete variable domain (other parts from reference TRBV18 and TRBJ1-5): NAGVMQNPRHLVRRRGQEARLRCSPMKGHSHVYWYRQLPEEGLKFMVYLQKENIIDESGMPKERFSAEFPKEGPSILRIQQVVRGDSAAYFCASSTGKGQPQHFGDGTRLSIL.

This chain joins TRBV12-3 or TRBV12-4 and TRBJ2-1; possibly TRBD1 for D (6 bases). V was clipped by 8 bases and J by 4 bases, with 21 bases between them. CDR3 length equals 16 residues. CDR3 in amino acids: CASSPPMQGWYNEQFF. The CDR3 DNA sequence: TGTGCCAGCTCACCACCGATGCAGGGGTGGTACAATGAGCAGTTCTTC.

This clonotype has a handful of counts. The chain is built from TRBV12-3 or TRBV12-4 and TRBJ1-5, with D possibly matching TRBD1 (6 bases). V was trimmed by 3 bases and J by 3 bases, leaving 15 bases between them. CDR3 size: 16 residues. The CDR3 bases are TGTGCCAGCAGTTTTGGCTCTCCAGGGGACAATCAGCCCCAGCATTTT. Its translation: CASSFGSPGDNQPQHF.

This chain connects TRBV20-1 to TRBJ1-5, with TRBD1 identical over 7 bases. The CDR3 runs 15 residues. Trimming removed 6 bases from V and 7 bases from J; junction bases left unmatched: 15. Germline V gene data show CDR1 as DFQATT and CDR2 as SNEGSKA (reference sequence). CDR3 protein: CSAPVGRGLEQPQHF. CDR3 nucleotide sequence: TGCAGTGCCCCAGTAGGAAGGGGGCTTGAGCAGCCCCAGCATTTT.

The chain carries TRBV24-1 and TRBJ1-2; D possibly corresponds to TRBD1 (6 bases). Per the germline V gene, CDR1 is KGHDR and CDR2 is SFDVKD. The CDR3 has 13 amino acids. V was shortened by 9 bases and J by 2 bases, with 12 bases between the two germline ends. The DNA of the CDR3 is TGTGCCACCCAACAGGGACGGAACTATGGCTACACCTTC. Amino acid sequence: CATQQGRNYGYTF.

This clonotype was seen a handful of times. V is TRBV12-3 or TRBV12-4 and J is TRBJ2-1, with a weak D call TRBD2 (6 bases). The CDR3 length is 12 residues. The V end lost 9 bases, the J end lost 9 bases, and 15 bases lay between the germline ends. CDR3: CASSGRRGEQFF. In nucleotides, the CDR3 is TGTGCCAGTTCAGGACGGCGGGGTGAGCAGTTCTTC.

Note on this clonotype: A much larger clone differs from this one at a single base, so this may be a read error. CDR3 amino acids: CSAPKSGQGRIEQFF. CDR3 bases: TGCAGTGCCCCTAAGTCGGGACAGGGCCGAATTGAGCAGTTCTTC. The chain couples TRBV20-1 to TRBJ2-1, with 9 positions matching TRBD1. This CDR3 has 15 residues. Germline trimming cut 6 bases from V and 9 bases from J; bases unmatched to any gene: 15. Germline loops: CDR1 DFQATT, CDR2 SNEGSKA (reference sequence).

Only a few counts were recorded for this clonotype. The chain carries TRBV20-1 and TRBJ2-7; the match to TRBD1 covers 10 bases. The junction had 10 bases not matched to a gene; V was cut back by 6 bases and J by 2 bases. Germline values: CDR1 DFQATT, CDR2 SNEGSKA (reference sequence). The CDR3 sequence is 15 residues long. For the CDR3, the DNA is TGCAGTGCAATCACCGGACAGGGGGTGGCCTACGAGCAGTACTTC. Encoded protein: CSAITGQGVAYEQYF.

This clonotype was counted many times. This rearrangement joins TRBV11-2 to TRBJ2-1; TRBD1 aligns across 9 bases. J gave up 2 bases and V 5 bases, and 4 bases lay outside the gene matches. Germline V lookup: CDR1 SGHAT, CDR2 FQNNGV. CDR3 length: 15 amino acids. The DNA of the CDR3 is TGTGCCAGCAGCGGGGACAGGGTTCCCTACAATGAGCAGTTCTTC. Its translation is CASSGDRVPYNEQFF.

The sample holds a few counts of this clonotype. The rearrangement links TRBV20-1 to TRBJ1-2; no definite D call. The CDR3 is 13 residues long. The germline CDR1 and CDR2 sequences are DFQATT and SNEGSKA (reference sequence). V was clipped by 4 bases and J by 8 bases, with 17 bases between them. CDR3 amino acids: CSATQGRAGGYTF. CDR3 sequence (DNA): TGCAGTGCTACCCAAGGGAGGGCTGGCGGCTACACCTTC.

The CDR3 reads CASSSTGVGAFF. The CDR3 DNA reads as TGTGCCAGCAGCTCCACAGGGGTTGGAGCTTTCTTT. The chain couples TRBV7-9 to TRBJ1-1, with 7 bases fitting TRBD1. The CDR3 covers 12 residues. Per the germline V gene, CDR1 is SEHNR and CDR2 is FQNEAQ (reference sequence). V lost 4 bases, J lost 10 bases, and 6 bases stayed unmatched.

The DNA of the CDR3 is TGTGCCAGCAGCTCCATTGCAACTAATGAAAAACTGTTTTTT. It codes for CASSSIATNEKLFF. The chain joins TRBV5-4 to TRBJ1-4; D unresolved. CDR3 size: 14 residues. CDR1 is SGHNT and CDR2 is YYREEE in the germline V gene (reference sequence). V lost 3 bases to trimming and J lost 0 bases, with 6 bases between them. Looking up the rest from reference TRBV5-4 and TRBJ1-4 gives the full variable domain: ETGVTQSPTHLIKTRGQQVTLRCSSQSGHNTVSWYQQALGQGPQFIFQYYREEENGRGNFPPRFSGLQFPNYSSELNVNALELDDSALYLCASSSIATNEKLFFGSGTQLSVL.